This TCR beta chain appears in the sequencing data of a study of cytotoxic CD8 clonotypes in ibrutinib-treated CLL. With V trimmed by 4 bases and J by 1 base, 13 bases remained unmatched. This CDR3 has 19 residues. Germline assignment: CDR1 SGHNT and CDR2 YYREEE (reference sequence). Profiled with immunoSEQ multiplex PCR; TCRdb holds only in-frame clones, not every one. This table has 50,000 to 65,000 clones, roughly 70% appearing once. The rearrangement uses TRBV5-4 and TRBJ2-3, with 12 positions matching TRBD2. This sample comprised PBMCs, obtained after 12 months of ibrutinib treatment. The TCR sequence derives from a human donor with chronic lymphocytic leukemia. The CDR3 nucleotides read TGTGCCAGCAGCGAGAGACTAGCGGGAGTTGTAGCCGGCACAGATACGCAGTATTTT. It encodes CASSERLAGVVAGTDTQYF.